This T cell receptor (beta chain) appears in the sequencing data of a study of blood T cells in healthy people across ages (dated by TCRdb to between 2014 and 2016). Regarding the complete study: In model experiments, template switching captured about one uniquely barcoded TCR beta cDNA molecule for every two T cells. The study measured age-related changes in TCR beta repertoire diversity using deep sequencing normalized with unique cDNA molecular identifiers. Four age groups were formed from the donors: young (average approximately 15 years), middle-aged (more than 35), aged (about 68) and long-lived (82). To avoid experimental bias, donors of different ages were spread randomly across the sequencing lanes. Using the same blood draw, the study looked at two additional independent replicas of 1 million unique cDNA reads for two donors, one aged 18 to 30 and the other aged 80 or older. Study-wide conclusions, independent of this receptor: Estimates of total diversity from one million sequenced T cells were regarded as lower bounds and underestimates. There was a strong correlation between observed TCR beta diversity and the percentage of naive T cells measured by flow cytometry. As age increased, observed TCR beta diversity per million T cells dropped in a roughly linear way, and a significant reduction was already evident by age 40. Donor CMV infection status was unknown, potentially confounding age-related changes in expanded clonotypes. Bulk unsorted PBMC profiling prevented conclusive comparison of naive and antigen-experienced compartments. Compared with the aged group, the long-lived group had more naive CD4+ T cells, fewer expanded clones and increased TCR diversity, a pattern suggesting age selection.

There are 15 amino acids in the CDR3, from cysteine to phenylalanine inclusive. Only the CDR3 DNA stays, 45 bases, in frame from base 1. Cut back by 1 base and 5 bases, the V and J ends lie 15 bases apart. The germline V gene (reference sequence) supplies CDR1 LGHDT and CDR2 YNNKEL. The library was produced with 5' RACE. The listed sequencing device is Illumina HiSeq 2500. The second PCR ran for about 7 to 11 cycles and used a J-beta primer mix along with a sample-barcoded 5' primer. A unique molecular identifier was introduced onto each TCR beta cDNA molecule by a template-switch 5' adaptor carrying 12 random nucleotides. Each sample yielded at least 2.5 million CDR3-containing paired-end reads. All of the RNA was converted into first-strand cDNA using the Mint cDNA synthesis kit, with a TRBC-specific oligonucleotide serving as the primer. Following uracil-DNA glycosylase treatment, a first 18-cycle PCR with universal primers M1SS and BC2_uni_R was performed on all cDNA. Per the original workflow: Normalization of each sample was performed by random selection of 1 million high-quality reads, each carrying a distinct molecular identifier. Reads sharing molecular identifiers were discarded rather than binned into consensus sequences. MiTCR, run with a Q25 quality threshold and the strictest error-elimination algorithm, handled CDR3 identification, clonotype clustering and error correction. A nonparametric unseen species model with Euler transformation was used to estimate a lower bound on total TCR beta diversity. TCRdb reanalyzed the raw reads on its own, using fastp at Q25 for trimming and MiXCR for clone calling, and kept in-frame beta chains. Each entry is one CDR3 protein sequence, shown with its most common DNA and genes. The V and J calls come from TCRdb's annotation, not from the publication. The sample table holds just over 1 million distinct CDR3 sequences, of which 40% to 45% were seen once. Approximately 17% of the sample goes to the ten largest clones.

This clonotype occurred a few times. The antigen it binds to is not known. No much larger clonotype is one base removed from it; base qualities were not supplied. Systemically healthy Caucasian individuals from Russia, some 36 in total and aged roughly 6 to 95 years, were included as donors. Approximately 10 milliliters of peripheral blood were collected from each donor into EDTA-treated Vacutainer tubes. Ficoll-Paque density-gradient centrifugation was used to isolate PBMCs, with at least 6 million per sample. Trizol reagent was used to extract total RNA from PBMCs, with at least 5 micrograms per sample. Naive CD45RAhigh/CD27high T cell percentages were measured by flow cytometry on a PBMC aliquot from every donor.

Sequencing was performed on blood. The sequence joins TRBV3-1 to TRBJ2-7; the D gene is not confidently resolved. This TCR came from a woman aged 55-70 years in good health. For the CDR3, the sequence is CASSQVVARRHEQYF. The sequenced DNA: TGTGCCAGCAGCCAAGTCGTGGCCCGGCGGCACGAGCAGTACTTC.